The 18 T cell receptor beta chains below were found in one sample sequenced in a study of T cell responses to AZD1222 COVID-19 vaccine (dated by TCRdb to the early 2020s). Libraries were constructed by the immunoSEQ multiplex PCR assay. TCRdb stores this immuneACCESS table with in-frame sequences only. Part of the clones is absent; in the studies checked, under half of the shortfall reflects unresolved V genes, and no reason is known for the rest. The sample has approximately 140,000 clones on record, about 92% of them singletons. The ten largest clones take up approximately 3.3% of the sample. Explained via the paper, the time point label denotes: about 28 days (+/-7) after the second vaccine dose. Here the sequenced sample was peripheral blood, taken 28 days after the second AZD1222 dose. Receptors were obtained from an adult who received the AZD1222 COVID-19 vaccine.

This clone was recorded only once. The CDR3 protein is CASSLEVGGFNQPQHF. The DNA of the CDR3 is TGTGCCAGCAGCTTAGAGGTCGGGGGGTTCAATCAGCCCCAGCATTTT. The chain is built from TRBV7-2 and TRBJ1-5, with D perhaps matching TRBD1 (5 bases). This CDR3 has 16 amino acids. CDR1 and CDR2 from the germline V gene are SGHTA and FQGNSA. The V end was cut by 1 base, the J end by 3 bases, with 13 bases between.

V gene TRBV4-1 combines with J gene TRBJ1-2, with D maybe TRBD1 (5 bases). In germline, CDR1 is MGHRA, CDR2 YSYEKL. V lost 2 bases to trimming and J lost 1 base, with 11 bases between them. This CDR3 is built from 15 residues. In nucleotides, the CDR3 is TGCGCCAGCAGCCAATCCGGGACCCTTAACTATGGCTACACCTTC. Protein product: CASSQSGTLNYGYTF.

CDR3 sequence: CASSGTGKTNYGYTF. The CDR3 DNA follows: TGCGCCAGCAGCGGGACAGGGAAAACTAACTATGGCTACACCTTC. The gene calls are TRBV4-3 and TRBJ1-2; 9 nucleotides agree with TRBD1. This CDR3 spans 15 amino acids. Germline V gene lookup returns CDR1 LGHNA and CDR2 YSLEER. The V gene end was trimmed by 5 bases and the J gene end by 0 bases; junction bases not matched to a gene: 4.

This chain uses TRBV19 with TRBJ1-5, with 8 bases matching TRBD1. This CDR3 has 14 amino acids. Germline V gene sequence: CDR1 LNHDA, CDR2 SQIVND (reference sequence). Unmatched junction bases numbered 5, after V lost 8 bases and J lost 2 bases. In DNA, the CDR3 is TGTGCCAGTGGGGACAGGTTCGGCAATCAGCCCCAGCATTTT. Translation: CASGDRFGNQPQHF.

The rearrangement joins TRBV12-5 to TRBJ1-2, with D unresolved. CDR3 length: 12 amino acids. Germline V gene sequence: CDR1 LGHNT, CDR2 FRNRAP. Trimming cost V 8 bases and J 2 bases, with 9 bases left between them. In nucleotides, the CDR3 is TGTGCTAGTTCAGGTTCGAACTATGGCTACACCTTC. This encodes CASSGSNYGYTF.

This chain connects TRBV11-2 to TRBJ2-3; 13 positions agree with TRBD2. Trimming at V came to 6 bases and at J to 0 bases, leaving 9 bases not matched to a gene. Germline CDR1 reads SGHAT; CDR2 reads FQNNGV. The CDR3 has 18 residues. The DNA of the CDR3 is TGTGCCAGCAGAAGCCGGACTAGCGGGGGCTCTAGCACAGATACGCAGTATTTT. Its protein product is CASRSRTSGGSSTDTQYF.

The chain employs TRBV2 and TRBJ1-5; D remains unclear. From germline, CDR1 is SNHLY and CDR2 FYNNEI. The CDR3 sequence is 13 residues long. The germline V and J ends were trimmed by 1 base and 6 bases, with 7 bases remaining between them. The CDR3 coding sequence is TGTGCCAGCAGTGAAGGGGGAGTTCAGCCCCAGCATTTT. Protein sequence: CASSEGGVQPQHF.

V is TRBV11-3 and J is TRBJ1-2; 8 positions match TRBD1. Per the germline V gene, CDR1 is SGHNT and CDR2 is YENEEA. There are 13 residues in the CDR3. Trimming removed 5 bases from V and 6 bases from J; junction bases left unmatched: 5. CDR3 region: CASSGRQGNGYTF. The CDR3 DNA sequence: TGTGCCAGCAGCGGTAGACAGGGGAATGGCTACACCTTC.

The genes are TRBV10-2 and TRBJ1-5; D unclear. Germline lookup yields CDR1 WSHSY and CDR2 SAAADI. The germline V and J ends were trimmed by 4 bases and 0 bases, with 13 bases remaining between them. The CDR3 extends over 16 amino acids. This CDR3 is CASSVDTAYSNQPQHF. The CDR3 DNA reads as TGCGCCAGCAGTGTTGATACAGCGTATAGCAATCAGCCCCAGCATTTT.

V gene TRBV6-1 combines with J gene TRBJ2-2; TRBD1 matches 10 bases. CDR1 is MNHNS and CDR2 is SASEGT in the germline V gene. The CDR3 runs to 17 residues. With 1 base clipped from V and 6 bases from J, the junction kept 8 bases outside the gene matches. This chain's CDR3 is CASSEGSWTGGPGELFF. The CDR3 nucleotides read TGTGCCAGCAGTGAAGGGTCGTGGACAGGGGGACCCGGGGAGCTGTTTTTT.

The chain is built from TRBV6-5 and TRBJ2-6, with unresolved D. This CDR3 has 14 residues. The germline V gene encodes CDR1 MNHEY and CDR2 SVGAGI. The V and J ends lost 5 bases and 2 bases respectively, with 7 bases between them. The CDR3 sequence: CASSQTAGANVLTF. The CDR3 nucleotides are TGTGCCAGCAGTCAGACGGCTGGGGCCAACGTCCTGACTTTC.

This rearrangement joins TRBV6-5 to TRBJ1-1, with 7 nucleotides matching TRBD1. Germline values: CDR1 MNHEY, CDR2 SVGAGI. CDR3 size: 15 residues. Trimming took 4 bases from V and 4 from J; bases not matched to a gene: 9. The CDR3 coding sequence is TGTGCCAGCAGTTCGGACAGGTGGGGGGGCACTGAAGCTTTCTTT. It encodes CASSSDRWGGTEAFF.

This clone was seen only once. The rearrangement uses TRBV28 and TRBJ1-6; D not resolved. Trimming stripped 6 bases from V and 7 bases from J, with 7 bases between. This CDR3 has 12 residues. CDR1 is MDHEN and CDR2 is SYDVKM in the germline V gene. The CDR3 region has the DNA TGTGCCAGCAGAGTTCCCAATTCACCCCTCCACTTT. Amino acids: CASRVPNSPLHF.

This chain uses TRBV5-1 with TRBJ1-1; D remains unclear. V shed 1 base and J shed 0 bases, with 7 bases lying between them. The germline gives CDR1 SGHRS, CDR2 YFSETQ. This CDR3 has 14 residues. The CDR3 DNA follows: TGCGCCAGCAGCTTGAGCACGCTGAACACTGAAGCTTTCTTT. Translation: CASSLSTLNTEAFF.

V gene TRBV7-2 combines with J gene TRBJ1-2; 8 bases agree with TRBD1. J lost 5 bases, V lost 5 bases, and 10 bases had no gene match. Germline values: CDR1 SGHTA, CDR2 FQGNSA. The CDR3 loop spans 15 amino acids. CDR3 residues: CASSLRTGRTYGYTF. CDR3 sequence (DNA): TGTGCCAGCAGCCTGAGGACAGGGAGGACTTATGGCTACACCTTC.

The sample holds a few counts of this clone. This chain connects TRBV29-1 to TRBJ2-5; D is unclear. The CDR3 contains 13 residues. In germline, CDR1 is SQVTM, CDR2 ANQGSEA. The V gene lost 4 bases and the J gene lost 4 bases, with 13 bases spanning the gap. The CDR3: CSVVRPPGETQYF. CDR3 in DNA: TGCAGCGTTGTTCGCCCCCCGGGAGAGACCCAGTACTTC. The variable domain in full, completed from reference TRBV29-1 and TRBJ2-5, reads SAVISQKPSRDICQRGTSLTIQCQVDSQVTMMFWYRQQPGQSLTLIATANQGSEATYESGFVIDKFPISRPNLTFSTLTVSNMSPEDSSIYLCSVVRPPGETQYFGPGTRLLVL.

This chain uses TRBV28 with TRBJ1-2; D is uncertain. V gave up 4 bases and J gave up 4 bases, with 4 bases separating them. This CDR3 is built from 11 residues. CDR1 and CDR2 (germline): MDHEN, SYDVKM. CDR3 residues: CASSSLYGYTF. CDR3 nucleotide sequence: TGTGCCAGCAGTTCCCTCTATGGCTACACCTTC.

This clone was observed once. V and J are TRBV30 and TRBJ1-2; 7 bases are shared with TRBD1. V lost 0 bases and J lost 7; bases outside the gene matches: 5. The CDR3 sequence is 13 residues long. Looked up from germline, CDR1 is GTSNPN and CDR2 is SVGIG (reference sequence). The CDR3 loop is CAWSVRAGGGYTF. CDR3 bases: TGTGCCTGGAGTGTTAGGGCAGGGGGTGGCTACACCTTC. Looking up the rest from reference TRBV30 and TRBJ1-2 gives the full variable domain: SQTIHQWPATLVQPVGSPLSLECTVEGTSNPNLYWYRQAAGRGLQLLFYSVGIGQISSEVPQNLSASRPQDRQFILSSKKLLLSDSGFYLCAWSVRAGGGYTFGSGTRLTVV.